This section outlines one T cell receptor beta chain sequence together with its context. The sample originates from a study of blood T cell repertoires in COVID-19. Study details: Sites across the United States, Italy and Spain contributed samples from acute and convalescent COVID-19.

Germline V CDR1 and CDR2: MNHEY, SVGAGI. After removal of 5 bases from V and 9 bases from J, the junction contained 6 bases not matched to a gene. The CDR3 has 15 residues. Data came from immunoSEQ multiplex PCR; TCRdb stores just in-frame clones and leaves some out. The table includes approximately 61,000 clones, about four fifths detected once. What was sequenced was peripheral blood. The V gene is TRBV6-5, the J gene TRBJ2-1; 14 nucleotides align to TRBD2. The origin of this receptor is a human donor in a cohort sampled during active COVID-19. CDR3 in amino acids: CASSPETSGRGEQFF. The CDR3 DNA is TGTGCCAGCAGTCCTGAGACTAGCGGGAGGGGTGAGCAGTTCTTC.